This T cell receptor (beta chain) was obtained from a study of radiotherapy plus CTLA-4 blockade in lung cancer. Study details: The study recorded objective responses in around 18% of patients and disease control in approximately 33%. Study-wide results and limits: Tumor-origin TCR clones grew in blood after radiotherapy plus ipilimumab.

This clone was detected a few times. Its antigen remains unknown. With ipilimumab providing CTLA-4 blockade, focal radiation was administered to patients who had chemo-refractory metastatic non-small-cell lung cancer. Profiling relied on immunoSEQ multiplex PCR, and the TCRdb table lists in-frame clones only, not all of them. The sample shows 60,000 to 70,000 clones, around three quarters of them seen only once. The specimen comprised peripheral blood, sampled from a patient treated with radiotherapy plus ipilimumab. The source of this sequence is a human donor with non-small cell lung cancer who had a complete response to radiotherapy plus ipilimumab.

The CDR3 coding sequence is TGTGCCAGCAGTCCTGGATCCGCAGGGTATGGCTACACCTTC. As protein: CASSPGSAGYGYTF. The chain uses TRBV5-4 and TRBJ1-2, with D possibly matching TRBD1 (5 bases). Germline V gene sequence: CDR1 SGHNT, CDR2 YYREEE (reference sequence). This CDR3 comprises 14 residues. V lost 5 bases, J lost 5 bases, and 16 bases lay in between.